This TCR beta chain was profiled in a study of blood T cell repertoires in COVID-19. Study context: PBMCs, B-cell-depleted T cells, or T cells provided the cDNA or gDNA that made up the material.

Assay used: immunoSEQ multiplex PCR; TCRdb lists only in-frame clones, some missing. The sample shows around 210,000 clones, more than 80% of them seen only once. V was cut by 9 bases and J by 0 bases, with 22 bases left in between. The CDR3 is made up of 17 amino acids. The germline CDR1 and CDR2 sequences are SGHNT and YYREEE (reference sequence). The TCR comes from a woman older than 75 with COVID-19, enrolled during active disease. This chain links TRBV5-4 with TRBJ2-1; D may be TRBD1 (5 bases). Source material: peripheral blood. This CDR3 reads CATSPPQGQSSYNEQFF. CDR3 sequence (DNA): TGTGCCACCTCCCCTCCCCAGGGTCAGAGCTCCTACAATGAGCAGTTCTTC.